Described below is a single TCR beta chain sequence and its context. Antigen specificity is unknown. The V and J ends lost 5 bases and 4 bases, in that order; junction bases with no gene match: 7. In germline, CDR1 is SGHAT, CDR2 FQNNGV. This CDR3 comprises 14 residues. The data are from a study of shared clonotypes between healthy human individuals. The assay used deep level. How the authors handled the data: ImmunoSEQ sequences covered only the junction and lacked quality scores; filtering therefore differed. Repertoires were generated with immunoSEQ multiplex PCR, while TCRdb's copy carries only in-frame clones and drops some. V, J and clone size reflect that table, while D and trimming were determined from the DNA. The sample has about 1.1 million clones, about 84% seen once; the top ten hold roughly 0.57%. General study points: Incomplete sequencing of sorted subsets was indicated by rarefaction despite large depth. Non-shared clonotypes displayed generation probabilities falling below those of clonotypes present in all four donors.

What was sequenced was memory CD4+ T cells from PBMCs. Subset specified: CD45RA-negative fraction. V and J are TRBV11-2 and TRBJ2-7; the match to TRBD1 covers 8 bases. The clonotype comes from a man aged 18 to 30 in good health. Some clones in this sample may be carry-over from other donors' samples. The CDR3 bases are TGTGCCAGCAGCAGGACCACAGGGGGGTACGAGCAGTACTTC. It is translated as CASSRTTGGYEQYF.